One and the same sample provided the 7 T cell receptor beta chains below, sequenced in a study of vaccination and CD4 T cells after COVID-19. The Oncomine TCR Beta short-read assay sequenced DNA from cultured CD4+ T cells. TCRdb independently ran MiXCR on the PCR reads; one entry per CDR3 protein. The data contain under 8,000 distinct CDR3 sequences, 58% of them singletons. As for treatment: roughly nine-day PBMC culture with coronavirus spike peptide pools or control peptides (ViraFEST assay). Antigens of these TCRs are unknown. What was sequenced was CD4+ T cells from blood, cultured in vitro. Receptors originate from a human donor who had recovered from COVID-19.

The chain links TRBV28 to TRBJ2-7, with D perhaps TRBD2 (5 bases). CDR3 length: 13 amino acids. Per the germline V gene, CDR1 is MDHEN and CDR2 is SYDVKM. V shed 7 bases and J shed 2 bases, with 12 bases lying between them. The CDR3 protein is CASTKDGAYEQYF. The DNA of the CDR3 is TGTGCCAGCACTAAGGACGGGGCCTACGAGCAGTACTTC.

This chain links TRBV20-1 with TRBJ1-2; tentative D call: TRBD1 (6 bases). V was pared by 1 base and J by 5 bases, with 14 bases between. This CDR3 is 14 amino acids long. Per germline, CDR1 DFQATT and CDR2 SNEGSKA (reference sequence). The CDR3 nucleotides are TGCAGTGCTAGAGGTAGGGGGGATGGGTATGGCTACACCTTC. Translating gives CSARGRGDGYGYTF.

The J gene is TRBJ1-2, the V gene TRBV28; weak D call: TRBD1 (6 bases). The CDR3 has 12 residues. From germline, CDR1 is MDHEN and CDR2 SYDVKM. V lost 6 bases and J lost 7, with 12 bases in between. The CDR3 here is CASRIRGLGYTF. The CDR3, as DNA: TGTGCCAGCAGAATCAGGGGCCTTGGCTACACCTTC.

This clonotype appeared a few times. The chain uses TRBV7-6 and TRBJ1-5, with unresolved D. The V end was cut by 3 bases, the J end by 3 bases, with 18 bases between. CDR1 and CDR2 (germline): SGHVS, FNYEAQ. The CDR3 is made up of 17 amino acids. The CDR3 nucleotides read TGTGCCAGCAGCTTCCACCCGAGGGCAAGGGTCAATCAGCCCCAGCATTTT. Its translation: CASSFHPRARVNQPQHF.

This chain joins TRBV6-5 and TRBJ1-6; D remains ambiguous. Trimming shortened V by 4 bases and J by 7 bases, and 14 bases separated the two germline ends. CDR3 length: 15 amino acids. Germline CDR1 reads MNHEY; CDR2 reads SVGAGI. The CDR3, as DNA: TGTGCCAGCAGTTGGTCGGCCTTAGGGAATTCACCCCTCCACTTT. It is translated as CASSWSALGNSPLHF.

Judged by abundance, this clonotype is medium-sized. The J gene is TRBJ1-3, the V gene TRBV20-1, with TRBD1 matching 7 bases. The CDR3 length is 14 residues. V shed 5 bases and J 2 bases; nucleotides not matched to a gene: 6. Germline CDR1 is DFQATT and CDR2 is SNEGSKA (reference sequence). The CDR3 protein is CSAAQGKTGNTIYF. CDR3 nucleotides: TGCAGTGCTGCACAGGGGAAAACTGGAAACACCATATATTTT.

This clonotype was picked up a small number of times. The rearrangement uses TRBV20-1 and TRBJ2-1, with 9 bases aligning to TRBD2. CDR1 is DFQATT and CDR2 is SNEGSKA in the germline V gene (reference sequence). V was pared by 1 base and J by 7 bases, with 5 bases of the junction left unmatched. The CDR3 extends over 14 amino acids. The CDR3 reads CSARVAGGGNEQFF. In DNA, the CDR3 is TGCAGTGCTAGAGTGGCGGGAGGGGGGAATGAGCAGTTCTTC.